One sample yielded the 19 T cell receptor beta chains listed below, sequenced in a study of OX40 agonist ivuxolimab in advanced cancers. The assay was immunoSEQ multiplex PCR, and TCRdb's table has in-frame clones only and misses some. This repertoire shows 40,000 to 50,000 clones, 70% to 90% found once; its top ten account for under 55%. The sample here was CD4+ or CD8+ T cells sorted from blood, taken in a trial of the OX40 agonist ivuxolimab. Every receptor here comes from an adult with an advanced solid tumor such as melanoma, head and neck, liver or kidney cancer.

This chain links TRBV14 with TRBJ2-1, with TRBD2 matching 13 bases. The germline V gene has CDR1 SGHDN and CDR2 FVKESK. The CDR3 consists of 17 residues. V gave up 0 bases and J gave up 9 bases; unmatched junction bases: 8. The CDR3 nucleotides are TGTGCCAGCAGCCAAGATGTCAGGACTAGCGGGGGTATTGAGCAGTTCTTC. This sequence encodes CASSQDVRTSGGIEQFF.

This chain connects TRBV4-1 to TRBJ2-1; 11 positions match TRBD1. The germline CDR1 and CDR2 sequences are MGHRA and YSYEKL. V was pared by 3 bases and J by 6 bases, with 10 bases of the junction left unmatched. The CDR3 is 17 residues long. In DNA form, the CDR3 reads TGCGCCAGCAGCCAGGAGATTGGACAGGGGGCTACCAATGAGCAGTTCTTC. As protein: CASSQEIGQGATNEQFF.

The J gene is TRBJ2-7, the V gene TRBV5-6; tentatively, D is TRBD1 (6 bases). CDR1 SGHDT and CDR2 YYEEEE come from the germline V gene. V was shortened by 5 bases and J by 2 bases, with 8 bases between the two germline ends. CDR3 length equals 12 residues. DNA of the CDR3: TGTGCCAGCAGAAAGGGGGCCTACGAGCAGTACTTC. This codes for CASRKGAYEQYF.

The chain links TRBV19 to TRBJ1-2; a weak D match, TRBD1 (5 bases). V was pared by 1 base and J by 3 bases, with 9 bases between. Germline V gives CDR1 LNHDA, CDR2 SQIVND (reference sequence). The CDR3 covers 14 residues. The CDR3 is CASSIVGGDYGYTF. The CDR3 nucleotides read TGTGCCAGTAGTATAGTTGGAGGGGACTATGGCTACACCTTC.

The CDR3 nucleotides read TGTGCCAGCAGTTTTGGTGTTGAGCAGTTCTTC. This gives the protein CASSFGVEQFF. The rearrangement joins TRBV27 to TRBJ2-1; D unresolved. Per the germline V gene, CDR1 is MNHEY and CDR2 is SMNVEV (reference sequence). This CDR3 is built from 11 residues. Trimming pared 3 bases from V and 9 bases from J, leaving 6 bases between.

The chain recombines TRBV11-2 with TRBJ1-2; the D gene is possibly TRBD1 (6 bases). This CDR3 has 15 residues. Trimming removed 6 bases at V and 0 bases at J, with 14 bases between. CDR1 and CDR2 (germline): SGHAT, FQNNGV. The CDR3 region is CASSLLQGANYGYTF. As DNA, the CDR3 is TGTGCCAGCAGTCTATTACAGGGTGCTAACTATGGCTACACCTTC.

The chain recombines TRBV16 with TRBJ2-7; D gene unclear. Germline CDR1 and CDR2: KGHSY and FQNENV. With 2 bases removed from V and 2 bases from J, the gap between germline ends came to 10 bases. The CDR3 covers 14 residues. The CDR3: CASSQQRLPYEQYF. DNA for the CDR3: TGTGCCAGCAGCCAACAACGGCTTCCCTACGAGCAGTACTTC.

The V gene is TRBV15, the J gene TRBJ2-3; D remains ambiguous. Trimming shortened V by 1 base and J by 5 bases, and 1 base separated the two germline ends. The CDR3 is 11 amino acids. In germline, CDR1 is LNHNV, CDR2 YYDKDF (reference sequence). CDR3 loop: CATSRVDTQYF. The CDR3 region has the DNA TGTGCCACCAGCAGAGTAGATACGCAGTATTTT.

J is TRBJ2-7 and V is TRBV5-1; D may be TRBD2 (6 bases). CDR3 length: 15 residues. V was trimmed by 4 bases and J by 2 bases, leaving 16 bases between them. Germline V gene lookup returns CDR1 SGHRS and CDR2 YFSETQ. CDR3 in amino acids: CASSPEGPYAYEQYF. The CDR3 DNA sequence: TGCGCCAGCAGCCCGGAGGGCCCGTACGCCTACGAGCAGTACTTC.

V usage is TRBV11-2 and J usage is TRBJ2-5; D possibly corresponds to TRBD1 (6 bases). The CDR3 is made up of 11 amino acids. CDR1 and CDR2 (germline): SGHAT, FQNNGV. The V and J ends lost 1 base and 10 bases respectively, with 7 bases between them. The CDR3 coding sequence is TGTGCCAGCAGCTTAGGACAGGTCCAGTACTTC. Residues: CASSLGQVQYF. Combining the CDR3 with reference TRBV11-2 and TRBJ2-5 gives the whole variable domain EAGVAQSPRYKIIEKRQSVAFWCNPISGHATLYWYQQILGQGPKLLIQFQNNGVVDDSQLPKDRFSAERLKGVDSTLKIQPAKLEDSAVYLCASSLGQVQYFGPGTRLLVL.

This clone was seen once. V and J are TRBV13 and TRBJ2-7; D uncertain. This CDR3 has 12 residues. V was pared by 5 bases and J by 6 bases, with 11 bases between. Per the germline V gene, CDR1 is PRHDT and CDR2 is FYEKMQ (reference sequence). The CDR3 nucleotides read TGTGCCAGCAGCGGCCCCCCCTCCGAGCAGTACTTC. Translation: CASSGPPSEQYF.

The rearrangement uses TRBV6-5 and TRBJ2-7; tentative D call: TRBD2 (6 bases). Trimming stripped 5 bases from V and 3 bases from J, with 14 bases between. CDR3 length equals 14 residues. Germline CDR1 reads MNHEY; CDR2 reads SVGAGI. For the CDR3, the DNA is TGTGCCAGCAGTCCTTCCGGGAGCTTCTACGAGCAGTACTTC. It is translated as CASSPSGSFYEQYF.

The rearrangement links TRBV5-1 to TRBJ2-5, with 7 positions matching TRBD1. Germline V lookup: CDR1 SGHRS, CDR2 YFSETQ. Losses at the gene ends were 3 bases for V and 9 bases for J; bases not matched to a gene: 11. This CDR3 has 14 residues. The CDR3 DNA follows: TGCGCCAGCAGCTCCGGGACAGCAAGGGATCCCCAGTACTTC. Encoded protein: CASSSGTARDPQYF.

The CDR3 DNA is TGTGCCAGCAGTTCGAGTGGCCGGGAGAATGAGCAGTTCTTC. Protein sequence: CASSSSGRENEQFF. V and J are TRBV6-6 and TRBJ2-1; TRBD2 is a possible D gene (6 bases). This CDR3 has 14 amino acids. In germline, CDR1 is MNHNY, CDR2 SVGAGI (reference sequence). V shed 4 bases and J shed 7 bases, with 14 bases lying between them.

The chain recombines TRBV9 with TRBJ1-3; D gene ambiguous. With 7 bases removed from V and 2 bases from J, the gap between germline ends came to 13 bases. Per the germline V gene, CDR1 is SGDLS and CDR2 is YYNGEE. The CDR3 covers 14 residues. CDR3 in amino acids: CASSPFSPGNTIYF. The CDR3 coding sequence is TGTGCCAGCTCTCCTTTCTCGCCTGGAAACACCATATATTTT.

V usage is TRBV15 and J usage is TRBJ1-1; D is perhaps TRBD1 (5 bases). V was clipped by 3 bases and J by 1 base, with 9 bases between them. The germline gives CDR1 LNHNV, CDR2 YYDKDF (reference sequence). The CDR3 has 14 amino acids. The CDR3 protein is CATSSRVGNTEAFF. The CDR3 nucleotides read TGTGCCACCAGCAGCAGGGTTGGGAACACTGAAGCTTTCTTT.

A single count supports this clone. The J gene is TRBJ2-7, the V gene TRBV10-3; 10 bases fit TRBD2. The CDR3 is 18 amino acids. The germline CDR1 and CDR2 sequences are ENHRY and SYGVKD. The junction had 17 bases not matched to a gene; V was cut back by 8 bases and J by 1 base. CDR3 protein: CAIQAHVGISGGSYEQYF. For the CDR3, the DNA is TGTGCCATCCAGGCCCATGTTGGGATTAGCGGGGGGTCCTACGAGCAGTACTTC.

The rearrangement links TRBV19 to TRBJ2-2; D not certain. The CDR3 consists of 12 residues. Germline V CDR1 and CDR2: LNHDA, SQIVND (reference sequence). The V gene lost 3 bases and the J gene lost 7 bases, with 6 bases spanning the gap. The CDR3 DNA follows: TGTGCCAGTAGTATGAGGAACGGGGAGCTGTTTTTT. This encodes CASSMRNGELFF.

The chain carries TRBV27 and TRBJ2-7, with 7 bases fitting TRBD1. CDR1 MNHEY and CDR2 SMNVEV come from the germline V gene (reference sequence). Germline trimming cut 0 bases from V and 6 bases from J; bases unmatched to any gene: 2. The CDR3 is 13 residues long. CDR3 sequence (DNA): TGTGCCAGCAGTTTATCTGACAGGGTCGAGCAGTACTTC. Its translation is CASSLSDRVEQYF.